This entry concerns a single T cell receptor beta chain. Its matching antigen is unknown. The CDR3 has 15 residues. The germline CDR1 and CDR2 sequences are SNHLY and FYNNEI. Trimming cost V 2 bases and J 7 bases, with 17 bases left between them. These data come from a study of T cell responses to AZD1222 COVID-19 vaccine. Notes on the study in general: Most donors were white British, females outnumbered males, and clonal diversity was possibly underestimated. Scientists sampled the repertoires only once the peak T cell response had passed. Seropositive AZD1222 recipients at baseline numbered only five or six.

The protocol was immunoSEQ multiplex PCR, while the TCRdb copy is restricted to in-frame clones and leaves out a portion. This sample contains about 140,000 clones. The source of this sequence is an adult in good health. The V gene is TRBV2, the J gene TRBJ2-5; TRBD2 might be the D (6 bases). What was sequenced was peripheral blood. Here the CDR3 DNA reads TGTGCCAGCAGTGAATTGGGCGGGGAGTTTGTGACCCAGTACTTC. Translating it yields CASSELGGEFVTQYF.